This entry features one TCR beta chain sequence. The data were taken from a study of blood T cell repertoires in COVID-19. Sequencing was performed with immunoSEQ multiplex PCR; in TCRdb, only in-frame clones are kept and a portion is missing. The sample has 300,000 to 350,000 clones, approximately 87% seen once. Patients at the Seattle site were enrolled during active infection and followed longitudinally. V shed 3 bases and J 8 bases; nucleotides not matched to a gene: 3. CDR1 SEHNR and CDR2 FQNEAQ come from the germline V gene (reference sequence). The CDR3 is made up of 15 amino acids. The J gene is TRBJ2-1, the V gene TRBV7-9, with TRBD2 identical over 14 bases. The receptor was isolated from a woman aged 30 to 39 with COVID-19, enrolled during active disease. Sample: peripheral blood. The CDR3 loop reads CASSFGTSGSDEQFF. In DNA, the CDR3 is TGTGCCAGCAGCTTCGGGACTAGCGGGAGCGATGAGCAGTTCTTC.